This T cell receptor beta chain was documented in a study of blood T cell repertoires in COVID-19. Looking at the study overall: COVID-19 samples collected from the United States, Italy and Spain covered acute and convalescent phases.

In the authors' workflow: Reference gene primer amplification in the assay estimated nucleated cell counts. The protocol was immunoSEQ multiplex PCR, while the TCRdb copy is restricted to in-frame clones and leaves out a portion. V, J and clone size derive from that table, while D and trimming were established from the DNA sequence. Of about 280,000 clones in the sample, approximately 85% were seen once. The CDR3 has 13 amino acids. Germline lookup yields CDR1 LNHDA and CDR2 SQIVND (reference sequence). After removal of 10 bases from V and 0 bases from J, the junction contained 6 bases not matched to a gene.

The chain joins TRBV19 to TRBJ2-7; 7 nucleotides agree with TRBD1. This TCR came from a man aged 45-65 years with active or convalescent COVID-19. Specimen: peripheral blood. This CDR3 reads CATGQVNSYEQYF. DNA for the CDR3: TGTGCCACAGGACAGGTTAACTCCTACGAGCAGTACTTC.